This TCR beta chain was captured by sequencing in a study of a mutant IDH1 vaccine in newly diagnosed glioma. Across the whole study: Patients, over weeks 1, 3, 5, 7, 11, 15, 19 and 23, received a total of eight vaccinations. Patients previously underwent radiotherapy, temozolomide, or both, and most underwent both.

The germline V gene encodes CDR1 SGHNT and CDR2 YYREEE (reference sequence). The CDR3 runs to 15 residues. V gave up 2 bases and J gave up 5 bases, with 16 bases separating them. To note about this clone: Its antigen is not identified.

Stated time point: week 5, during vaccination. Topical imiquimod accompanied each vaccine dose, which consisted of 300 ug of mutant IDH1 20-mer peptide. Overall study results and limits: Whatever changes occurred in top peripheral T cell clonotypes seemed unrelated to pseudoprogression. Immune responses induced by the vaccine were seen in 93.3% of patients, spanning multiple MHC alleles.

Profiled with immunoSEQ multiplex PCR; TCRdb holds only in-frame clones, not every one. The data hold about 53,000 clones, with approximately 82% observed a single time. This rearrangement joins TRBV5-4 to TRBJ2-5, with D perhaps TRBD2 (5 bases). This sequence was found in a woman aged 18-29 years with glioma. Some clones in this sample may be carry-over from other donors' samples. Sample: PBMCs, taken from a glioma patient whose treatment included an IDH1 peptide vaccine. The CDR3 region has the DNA TGTGCCAGCAGCTTACCGCGGGCCGCCGAGGAGACCCAGTACTTC. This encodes CASSLPRAAEETQYF.